This T cell receptor (beta chain) stems from a study of blood T cell repertoires in COVID-19. Study context: Sample material is recorded as cDNA or gDNA derived from T cells, B-cell-depleted T cells, or PBMCs.

TCRdb keeps only in-frame clones here, not all; method: immunoSEQ multiplex PCR. Of 150,000 to 200,000 clones in the sample, 88% are singletons; the top ten hold 5% to 6.5%. What was sequenced was peripheral blood. The receptor comes from a man aged 35-49 years with active or convalescent COVID-19.

In nucleotides, the CDR3 is TGTGCCATCAGTGAAACCGGGACTAGCGGAATGTACAATGAGCAGTTCTTC. Translation: CAISETGTSGMYNEQFF. The chain is built from TRBV10-3 and TRBJ2-1; TRBD2 agrees at 11 bases. The CDR3 is 17 residues long. V gave up 3 bases and J gave up 4 bases; unmatched junction bases: 8. Germline V gene data show CDR1 as ENHRY and CDR2 as SYGVKD.